Presented here are 14 T cell receptor beta chains from one specimen sequenced in a study of blood T cell repertoires in COVID-19. Repertoires were generated with immunoSEQ multiplex PCR, while TCRdb's copy carries only in-frame clones and drops some. Here the sample spans about 140,000 clones, about four fifths being singletons. The sample consisted of peripheral blood. Every receptor here comes from a man between 65 and 80 years old who had recovered from COVID-19.

About this clone itself: Other DNA variants within this sample encode the same CDR3. The chain joins TRBV4-1 to TRBJ1-5, with D perhaps matching TRBD1 (6 bases). The CDR3 has 14 amino acids. The germline V and J ends were trimmed by 2 bases and 3 bases, with 8 bases remaining between them. CDR1 and CDR2 from the germline V gene are MGHRA and YSYEKL. CDR3 in amino acids: CASSQWTDNQPQHF. CDR3 nucleotide sequence: TGCGCCAGCAGCCAATGGACAGACAATCAGCCCCAGCATTTT.

The rearrangement joins TRBV11-3 to TRBJ1-2, with a tentative D call TRBD1 (5 bases). Per germline, CDR1 SGHNT and CDR2 YENEEA. The CDR3 sequence is 15 residues long. V was cut by 3 bases and J by 5 bases, with 16 bases left in between. CDR3 residues: CASSLQRWGGYGYTF. The CDR3 DNA follows: TGTGCCAGCAGCTTGCAAAGGTGGGGGGGGTATGGCTACACCTTC. Looking up the rest from reference TRBV11-3 and TRBJ1-2 gives the full variable domain: EAGVVQSPRYKIIEKKQPVAFWCNPISGHNTLYWYLQNLGQGPELLIRYENEEAVDDSQLPKDRFSAERLKGVDSTLKIQPAELGDSAVYLCASSLQRWGGYGYTFGSGTRLTVV.

This sequence joins TRBV7-3 and TRBJ2-2; 12 nucleotides align to TRBD2. Trimming removed 1 base from V and 4 bases from J; junction bases left unmatched: 10. Per germline, CDR1 SGHTA and CDR2 FQGTGA. CDR3 length: 19 amino acids. The CDR3 DNA follows: TGTGCCAGCAGCTTAAGTCTAGCGGGAGGGCCTGGGGTCACCGGGGAGCTGTTTTTT. It encodes CASSLSLAGGPGVTGELFF.

For the CDR3, the DNA is TGTGCCAGCAGTGAAGGTAACAGGGCATCGGGCAATGAGCAGTTCTTC. It encodes CASSEGNRASGNEQFF. The chain joins TRBV2 to TRBJ2-1, with D tentatively TRBD1 (6 bases). Germline values: CDR1 SNHLY, CDR2 FYNNEI. V dropped 1 base and J dropped 6 bases, with 16 bases sitting between them. The CDR3 is made up of 16 amino acids.

The V and J genes are TRBV7-8 and TRBJ2-5; 8 bases agree with TRBD1. Germline loops: CDR1 SGHVS, CDR2 FQNEAQ. The CDR3 has 16 amino acids. The V and J ends lost 2 bases and 4 bases, in that order; junction bases with no gene match: 9. CDR3 DNA: TGTGCCAGCAGCTTACCCACCCGGGACAGGCGAGAGACCCAGTACTTC. It specifies CASSLPTRDRRETQYF.

The J gene is TRBJ2-1, the V gene TRBV6-2 or TRBV6-3, with D perhaps TRBD2 (6 bases). This CDR3 region has 12 residues. The V end was cut by 5 bases, the J end by 8 bases, with 10 bases between. The germline V gene has CDR1 MNHEY and CDR2 SVGEGT. In DNA, the CDR3 is TGTGCCAGCAGTGGGGACTCGCATGAGCAGTTCTTC. It encodes CASSGDSHEQFF.

This rearrangement joins TRBV29-1 to TRBJ2-2; 8 positions match TRBD1. V trimming: 6 bases; J trimming: 7 bases; junction bases outside the gene matches: 10. The CDR3 extends over 14 amino acids. CDR1 SQVTM and CDR2 ANQGSEA come from the germline V gene. CDR3 sequence (DNA): TGCAGCGTGTCCAGGGGGCGTTTGGGCGGGGAGCTGTTTTTT. This codes for CSVSRGRLGGELFF.

The V and J genes are TRBV2 and TRBJ2-3; possibly TRBD2 for D (6 bases). The V end was cut by 2 bases, the J end by 0 bases, with 9 bases between. Germline lookup yields CDR1 SNHLY and CDR2 FYNNEI. The length of the CDR3 is 15 residues. CDR3 sequence (DNA): TGTGCCAGCAGTGAAACGGGAGTAAGCACAGATACGCAGTATTTT. Protein product: CASSETGVSTDTQYF. The full variable domain, its missing parts supplied by reference TRBV2 and TRBJ2-3, is EPEVTQTPSHQVTQMGQEVILRCVPISNHLYFYWYRQILGQKVEFLVSFYNNEISEKSEIFDDQFSVERPDGSNFTLKIRSTKLEDSAMYFCASSETGVSTDTQYFGPGTRLTVL.

V gene TRBV6-2 or TRBV6-3 combines with J gene TRBJ2-1, with 8 bases matching TRBD2. Germline V gene lookup returns CDR1 MNHEY and CDR2 SVGEGT. V lost 2 bases to trimming and J lost 4 bases; unmatched junction nucleotides: 7. The CDR3 sequence is 16 residues long. Here the CDR3 DNA reads TGTGCCAGCAGTTACGCAGGCGGGAGGATGTACAATGAGCAGTTCTTC. It is translated as CASSYAGGRMYNEQFF.

This clone was recorded a few times. This chain uses TRBV5-4 with TRBJ2-2, with D possibly matching TRBD2 (6 bases). The CDR3 has 14 residues. Germline V lookup: CDR1 SGHNT, CDR2 YYREEE (reference sequence). V lost 3 bases and J 5 bases, leaving 11 bases between the germline ends. CDR3 DNA sequence: TGTGCCAGCAGCTCTGGAGGGGTGACCGGGGAGCTGTTTTTT. Translated: CASSSGGVTGELFF.

The genes are TRBV7-9 and TRBJ2-1; 7 bases map to TRBD2. The CDR3 has 11 amino acids. V was clipped by 11 bases and J by 9 bases; unmatched bases: 7. The germline V gene encodes CDR1 SEHNR and CDR2 FQNEAQ (reference sequence). Here the CDR3 reads CASQWGGEQFF. The CDR3 DNA reads as TGTGCCTCCCAGTGGGGGGGTGAGCAGTTCTTC.

The rearrangement links TRBV10-3 to TRBJ2-7; TRBD2 matches 8 bases. Germline assignment: CDR1 ENHRY and CDR2 SYGVKD. The J segment lost 5 bases and the V segment lost 6 bases, leaving 9 bases of the junction unmatched. This CDR3 has 14 residues. The CDR3 spells CAIRAAGAFHEQYF. The CDR3, as DNA: TGTGCCATCAGGGCAGCGGGAGCTTTCCACGAGCAGTACTTC.

J is TRBJ2-1 and V is TRBV4-1, with unresolved D. CDR1 MGHRA and CDR2 YSYEKL come from the germline V gene. Trimming took 1 base from V and 8 from J, leaving 9 bases between them. The CDR3 length is 13 residues. In DNA, the CDR3 is TGCGCCAGCAGCCAAGCGGCGGTGGATGAGCAGTTCTTC. Its translation is CASSQAAVDEQFF.

The chain's CDR3 is CASRGRYQETQYF. CDR3 coding DNA: TGTGCCAGCAGGGGGCGGTACCAAGAGACCCAGTACTTC. The V gene is TRBV7-9, the J gene TRBJ2-5, with D tentatively TRBD1 (5 bases). In germline, CDR1 is SEHNR, CDR2 FQNEAQ (reference sequence). This CDR3 is 13 amino acids long. V was pared by 6 bases and J by 0 bases, with 8 bases between.